The clone carrying this T cell receptor (beta chain) appeared many times. The antigen is undetermined. Around 0.5 ug RNA was reverse transcribed with alpha and beta constant-region primers. Separate chain-specific third strand synthesis with multiplexing indices produced the alpha and beta libraries. TCRdb ran MiXCR on the 5' RACE reads and lists one entry per CDR3 protein. The repertoire consists of 18,000 or so distinct CDR3 sequences, with about 9.4% occurring once and the leading ten covering about 3%. The V gene lost 7 bases and the J gene lost 6 bases, with 20 bases spanning the gap. This CDR3 is 14 amino acids long. Germline CDR1 and CDR2: SGHNT and YYREEE (reference sequence). No cell fractionation was done, so the repertoire covers all unsorted peripheral blood T cells. Peripheral blood, more than 2 ml, was drawn for RNA extraction. The data originate from a study of HIV-infected patients and healthy controls. Regarding the study as a whole: Significantly higher mean Gini indices appeared in HIV-infected repertoires, possibly reflecting oligoclonality.

The sequence was obtained from an adult in good health. The chain combines TRBV5-4 with TRBJ2-7; possibly TRBD2 for D (5 bases). Sequencing was carried out using blood. CDR3 DNA: TGTGCCAGCTCGCGGACTCTTGAGCTGGGCGAGCAGTACTTC. It is translated as CASSRTLELGEQYF.